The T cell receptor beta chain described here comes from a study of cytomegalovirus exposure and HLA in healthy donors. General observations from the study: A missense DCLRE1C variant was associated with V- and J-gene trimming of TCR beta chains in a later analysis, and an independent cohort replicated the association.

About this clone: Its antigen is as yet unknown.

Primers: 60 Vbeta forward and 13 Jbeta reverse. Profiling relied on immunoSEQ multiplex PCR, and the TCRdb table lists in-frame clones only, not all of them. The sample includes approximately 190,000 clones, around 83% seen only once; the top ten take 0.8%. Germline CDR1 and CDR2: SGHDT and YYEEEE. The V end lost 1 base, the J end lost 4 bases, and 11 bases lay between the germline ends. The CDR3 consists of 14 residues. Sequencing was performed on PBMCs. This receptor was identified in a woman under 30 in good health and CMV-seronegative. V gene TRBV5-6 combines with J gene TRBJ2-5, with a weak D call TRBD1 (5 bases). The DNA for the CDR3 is TGTGCCAGCAGCTTGAAGACAGTGGGAGAGACCCAGTACTTC. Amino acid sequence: CASSLKTVGETQYF.